This TCR beta chain was found in a study of blood T cell repertoires in COVID-19. Study-level information: Donors in the United States, Italy and Spain gave samples during acute or convalescent COVID-19. T cells, B-cell-depleted T cells, or PBMCs supplied cDNA or gDNA.

This clone was recorded a few times. Germline CDR1 reads SGHTA; CDR2 reads FQGNSA. The V and J ends lost 1 base and 6 bases respectively, with 15 bases between them. The CDR3 is 16 amino acids. Per the original data handling: Nucleated cell number was recorded as an estimate derived from reference gene primer amplification. Some clones are missing from TCRdb's copy, which holds only in-frame ones; the method was immunoSEQ multiplex PCR. The DNA gave D and trimming, while V, J and clone size come from that table. The data show approximately 60,000 clones, about 89% seen once. Specimen: peripheral blood. The chain is built from TRBV7-2 and TRBJ2-2, with unresolved D. The clonotype comes from a man in his 60s with active or convalescent COVID-19. The CDR3 region is CASSLGPRKTAGELFF. The CDR3 DNA reads as TGTGCCAGCAGCTTAGGTCCCAGGAAGACCGCCGGGGAGCTGTTTTTT.